The source of this T cell receptor beta chain is a study of blood T cell repertoires in COVID-19. Study information: Samples of COVID-19 (acute and convalescent) were obtained from the United States, Italy and Spain. T cells, B-cell-depleted T cells, or PBMCs provided the cDNA or gDNA that served as material.

How the authors handled the data: Researchers report that nucleated cell counts were estimated from reference gene primer amplification. TCRdb keeps only in-frame clones here, not all; method: immunoSEQ multiplex PCR. The D gene and trimming were derived from the DNA, and the V and J assignments and clone size from that table. The repertoire holds about 200,000 clones, 80% seen once, with 4.5% to 7% in the top ten. This receptor was obtained from a woman between 70 and 85 years old with acute or convalescent COVID-19. Sequencing used peripheral blood.

The CDR3 region is CAISESNAGGIYNEQFF. Written as DNA, the CDR3 is TGTGCCATCAGTGAGTCGAATGCGGGGGGAATCTACAATGAGCAGTTCTTC. V usage is TRBV10-3 and J usage is TRBJ2-1, with TRBD2 matching 8 bases. Unmatched junction bases numbered 7, after V lost 0 bases and J lost 3 bases. There are 17 residues in the CDR3. CDR1 is ENHRY, CDR2 SYGVKD, per germline.